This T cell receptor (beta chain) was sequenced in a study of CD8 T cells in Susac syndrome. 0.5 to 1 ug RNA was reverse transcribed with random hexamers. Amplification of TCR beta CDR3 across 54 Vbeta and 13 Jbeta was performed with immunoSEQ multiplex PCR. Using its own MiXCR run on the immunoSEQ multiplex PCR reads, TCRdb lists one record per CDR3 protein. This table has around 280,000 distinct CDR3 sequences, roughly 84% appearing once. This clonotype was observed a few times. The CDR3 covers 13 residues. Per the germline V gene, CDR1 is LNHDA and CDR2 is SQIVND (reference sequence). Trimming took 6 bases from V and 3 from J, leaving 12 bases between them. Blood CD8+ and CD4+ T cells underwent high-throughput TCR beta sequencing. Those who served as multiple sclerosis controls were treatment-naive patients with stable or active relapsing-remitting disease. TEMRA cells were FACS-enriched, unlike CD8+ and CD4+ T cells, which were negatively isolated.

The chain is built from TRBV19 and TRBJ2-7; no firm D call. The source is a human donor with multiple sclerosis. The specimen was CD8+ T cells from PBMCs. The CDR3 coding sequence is TGTGCCAGTAGCATCTACAGTGGCTACGAGCAGTACTTC. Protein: CASSIYSGYEQYF. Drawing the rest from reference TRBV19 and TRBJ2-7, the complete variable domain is DGGITQSPKYLFRKEGQNVTLSCEQNLNHDAMYWYRQDPGQGLRLIYYSQIVNDFQKGDIAEGYSVSREKKESFPLTVTSAQKNPTAFYLCASSIYSGYEQYFGPGTRLTVT.